This T cell receptor beta chain came from a study of T cell changes during pregnancy in multiple sclerosis. Data came from immunoSEQ multiplex PCR; TCRdb stores just in-frame clones and leaves some out. This table has some 40,000 clones, roughly 88% appearing once. CDR1 is SGHNT and CDR2 is YYREEE in the germline V gene (reference sequence). The CDR3 spans 14 residues. V shed 0 bases and J shed 0 bases, with 7 bases lying between them. The clonotype was recovered from a female donor with multiple sclerosis, enrolled in a pregnancy study. The sequencing here drew on CD8+ T cells from peripheral blood mononuclear cells, taken in the first trimester of pregnancy. The V gene is TRBV5-4, the J gene TRBJ2-7; D gene unclear. The CDR3 DNA is TGTGCCAGCAGCTTGGTCGAGAGCTCCTACGAGCAGTACTTC. Its translation: CASSLVESSYEQYF.